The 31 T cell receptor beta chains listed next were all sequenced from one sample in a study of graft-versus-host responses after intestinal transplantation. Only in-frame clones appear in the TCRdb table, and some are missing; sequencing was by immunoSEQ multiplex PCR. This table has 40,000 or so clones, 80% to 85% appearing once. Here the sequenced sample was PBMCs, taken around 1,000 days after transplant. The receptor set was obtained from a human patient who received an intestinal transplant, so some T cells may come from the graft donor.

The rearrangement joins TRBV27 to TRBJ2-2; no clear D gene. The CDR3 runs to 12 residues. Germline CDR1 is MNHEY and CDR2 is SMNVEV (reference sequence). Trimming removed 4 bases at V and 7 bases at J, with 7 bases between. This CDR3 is CASSYQDGELFF. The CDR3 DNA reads TGTGCCAGCAGTTATCAGGACGGGGAGCTGTTTTTT.

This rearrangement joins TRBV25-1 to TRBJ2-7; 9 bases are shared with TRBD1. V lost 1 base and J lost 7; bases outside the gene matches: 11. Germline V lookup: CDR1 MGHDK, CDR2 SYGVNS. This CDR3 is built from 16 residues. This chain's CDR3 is CASSEWDREDATEQYF. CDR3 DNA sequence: TGTGCCAGCAGTGAATGGGACAGGGAAGACGCAACGGAGCAGTACTTC.

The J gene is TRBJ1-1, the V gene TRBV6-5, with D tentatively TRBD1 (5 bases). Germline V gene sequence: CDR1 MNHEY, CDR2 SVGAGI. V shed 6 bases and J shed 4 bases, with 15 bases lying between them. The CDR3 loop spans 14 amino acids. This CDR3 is CASRAGSGTTEAFF. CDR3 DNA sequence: TGTGCCAGCAGAGCAGGGTCTGGAACCACTGAAGCTTTCTTT.

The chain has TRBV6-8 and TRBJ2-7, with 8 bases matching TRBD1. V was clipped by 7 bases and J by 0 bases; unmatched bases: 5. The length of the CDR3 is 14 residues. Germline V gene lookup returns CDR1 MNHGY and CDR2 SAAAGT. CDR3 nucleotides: TGTGCCAGCAATGCAGGGGGCATCTCCTACGAGCAGTACTTC. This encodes CASNAGGISYEQYF.

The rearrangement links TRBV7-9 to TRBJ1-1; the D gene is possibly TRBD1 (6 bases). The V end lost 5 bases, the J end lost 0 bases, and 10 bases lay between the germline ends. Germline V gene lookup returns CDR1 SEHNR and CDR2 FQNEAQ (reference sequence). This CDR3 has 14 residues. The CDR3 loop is CASSLGGVNTEAFF. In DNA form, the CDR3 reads TGTGCCAGCAGCCTAGGGGGGGTGAACACTGAAGCTTTCTTT.

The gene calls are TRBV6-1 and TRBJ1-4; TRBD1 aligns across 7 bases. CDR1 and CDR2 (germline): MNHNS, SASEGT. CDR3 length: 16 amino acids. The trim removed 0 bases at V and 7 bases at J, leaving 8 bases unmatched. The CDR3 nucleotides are TGTGCCAGCAGTGAAGCGCAGGGGCAGGGGGGTGAAAAACTGTTTTTT. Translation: CASSEAQGQGGEKLFF.

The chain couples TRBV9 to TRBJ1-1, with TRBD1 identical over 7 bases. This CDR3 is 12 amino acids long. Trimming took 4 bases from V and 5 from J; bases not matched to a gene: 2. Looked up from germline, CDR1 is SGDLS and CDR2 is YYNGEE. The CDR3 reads CASSKQGTEAFF. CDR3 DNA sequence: TGTGCCAGCAGCAAACAGGGGACTGAAGCTTTCTTT.

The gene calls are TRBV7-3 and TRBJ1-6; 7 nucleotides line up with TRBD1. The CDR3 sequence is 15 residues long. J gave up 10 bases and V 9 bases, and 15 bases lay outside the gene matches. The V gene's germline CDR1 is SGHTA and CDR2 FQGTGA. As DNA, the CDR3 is TGTGCCAGAACATTCACAGGGGCAAGAGAGTCACCCCTCCACTTT. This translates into CARTFTGARESPLHF.

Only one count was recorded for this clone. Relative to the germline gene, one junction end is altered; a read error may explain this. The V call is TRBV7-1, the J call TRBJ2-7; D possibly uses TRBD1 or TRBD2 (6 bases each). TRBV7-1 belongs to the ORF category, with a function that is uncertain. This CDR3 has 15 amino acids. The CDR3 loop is CASNSRGESSYEQYF. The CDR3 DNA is TGTGCCAGCAACTCAAGGGGGGAGAGCTCCTACGAGCAGTACTTC.

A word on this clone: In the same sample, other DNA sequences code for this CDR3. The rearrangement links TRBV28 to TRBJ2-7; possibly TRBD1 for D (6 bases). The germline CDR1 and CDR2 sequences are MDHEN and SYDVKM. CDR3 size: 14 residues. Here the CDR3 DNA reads TGTGCTAGCGCACCGGGACACCTTAACTACGAGCAGTACTTC. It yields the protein CASAPGHLNYEQYF. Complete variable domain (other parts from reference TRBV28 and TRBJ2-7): DVKVTQSSRYLVKRTGEKVFLECVQDMDHENMFWYRQDPGLGLRLIYFSYDVKMKEKGDIPEGYSVSREKKERFSLILESASTNQTSMYLCASAPGHLNYEQYFGPGTRLTVT.

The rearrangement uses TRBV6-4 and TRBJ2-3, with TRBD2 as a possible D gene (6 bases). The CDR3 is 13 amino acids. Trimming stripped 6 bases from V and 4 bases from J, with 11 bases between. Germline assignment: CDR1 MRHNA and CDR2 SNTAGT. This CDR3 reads CASSSGESDTQYF. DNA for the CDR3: TGTGCCAGCAGCTCGGGGGAATCAGATACGCAGTATTTT.

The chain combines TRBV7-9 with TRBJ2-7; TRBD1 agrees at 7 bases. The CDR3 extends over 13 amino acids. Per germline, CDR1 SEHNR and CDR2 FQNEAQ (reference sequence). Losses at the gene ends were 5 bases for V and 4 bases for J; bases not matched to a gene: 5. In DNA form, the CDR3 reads TGTGCCAGCAGCCCCGGGACAGAGTACGAGCAGTACTTC. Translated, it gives CASSPGTEYEQYF.

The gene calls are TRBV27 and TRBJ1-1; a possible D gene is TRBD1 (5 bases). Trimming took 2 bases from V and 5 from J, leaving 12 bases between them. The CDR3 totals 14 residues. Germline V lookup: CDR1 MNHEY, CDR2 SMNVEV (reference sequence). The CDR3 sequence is CASSLIGAVTEAFF. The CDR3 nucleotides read TGTGCCAGCAGTTTAATAGGGGCGGTTACTGAAGCTTTCTTT.

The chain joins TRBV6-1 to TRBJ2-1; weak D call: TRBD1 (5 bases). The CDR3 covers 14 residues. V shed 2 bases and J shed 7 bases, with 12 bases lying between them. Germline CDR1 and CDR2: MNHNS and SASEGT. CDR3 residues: CASSERGSENEQFF. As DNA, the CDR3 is TGTGCCAGCAGTGAAAGGGGCAGTGAGAATGAGCAGTTCTTC.

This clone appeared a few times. The CDR3 nucleotides read TGTGCCAGAAGCTCCCCGACTAGCGGGAGGGCCAAGGATGAGCAGTTCTTC. Residues: CARSSPTSGRAKDEQFF. The V gene is TRBV5-3, the J gene TRBJ2-1, with 14 bases matching TRBD2. TRBV5-3 is filed as an ORF, its function uncertain. The CDR3 is 17 amino acids. With 3 bases clipped from V and 8 bases from J, the junction kept 10 bases outside the gene matches.

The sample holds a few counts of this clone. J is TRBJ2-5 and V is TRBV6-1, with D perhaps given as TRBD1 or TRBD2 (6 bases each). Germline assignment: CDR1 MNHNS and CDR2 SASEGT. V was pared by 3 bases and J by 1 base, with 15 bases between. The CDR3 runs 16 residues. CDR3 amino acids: CASSEASGGGQETQYF. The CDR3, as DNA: TGTGCCAGCAGTGAGGCGTCCGGGGGCGGCCAAGAGACCCAGTACTTC.

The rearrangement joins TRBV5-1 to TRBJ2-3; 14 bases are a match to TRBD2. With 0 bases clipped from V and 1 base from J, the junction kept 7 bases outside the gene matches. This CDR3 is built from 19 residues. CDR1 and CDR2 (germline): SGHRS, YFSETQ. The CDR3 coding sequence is TGCGCCAGCAGCTTGGAAGGCGGACTAGCGGGGGGACGCACAGATACGCAGTATTTT. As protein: CASSLEGGLAGGRTDTQYF.

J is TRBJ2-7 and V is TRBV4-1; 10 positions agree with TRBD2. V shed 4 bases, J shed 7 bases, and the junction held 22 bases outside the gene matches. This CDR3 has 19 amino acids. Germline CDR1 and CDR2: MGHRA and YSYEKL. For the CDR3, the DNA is TGCGCCAGCAGCCCCTTAGCGGGGGGCACTATAGGTGGAAAGGTGGAGCAGTACTTC. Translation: CASSPLAGGTIGGKVEQYF.

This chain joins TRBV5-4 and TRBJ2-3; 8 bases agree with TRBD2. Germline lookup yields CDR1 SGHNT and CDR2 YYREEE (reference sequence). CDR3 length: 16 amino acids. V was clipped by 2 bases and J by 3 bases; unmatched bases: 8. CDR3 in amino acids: CASSLKLAVETDTQYF. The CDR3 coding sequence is TGTGCCAGCAGCTTAAAACTAGCGGTAGAGACAGATACGCAGTATTTT.

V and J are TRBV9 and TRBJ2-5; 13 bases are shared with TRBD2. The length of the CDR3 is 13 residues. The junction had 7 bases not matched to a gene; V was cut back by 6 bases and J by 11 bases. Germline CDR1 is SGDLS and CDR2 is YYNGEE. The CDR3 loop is CASTPGTSGEQYF. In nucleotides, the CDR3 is TGTGCCAGCACCCCCGGGACTAGCGGGGAGCAGTACTTC.

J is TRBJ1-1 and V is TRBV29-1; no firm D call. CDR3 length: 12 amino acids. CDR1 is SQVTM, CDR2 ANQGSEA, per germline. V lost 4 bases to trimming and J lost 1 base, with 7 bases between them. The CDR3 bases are TGCAGCGTTGGGCGAGAGAACACTGAAGCTTTCTTT. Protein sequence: CSVGRENTEAFF.

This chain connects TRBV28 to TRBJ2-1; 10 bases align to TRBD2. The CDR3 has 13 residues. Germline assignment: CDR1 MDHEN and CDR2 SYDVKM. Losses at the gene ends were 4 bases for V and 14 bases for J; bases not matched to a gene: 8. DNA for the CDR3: TGTGCCAGCAGTTCCGAGCGGGAGGGAGGGGAGTTCTTC. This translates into CASSSEREGGEFF.

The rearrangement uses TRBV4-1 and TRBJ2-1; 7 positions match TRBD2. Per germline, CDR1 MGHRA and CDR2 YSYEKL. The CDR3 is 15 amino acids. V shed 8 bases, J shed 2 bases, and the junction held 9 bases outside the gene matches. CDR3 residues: CASQSGAGPYNEQFF. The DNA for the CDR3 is TGCGCCAGCCAATCAGGAGCGGGACCCTACAATGAGCAGTTCTTC.

Written as DNA, the CDR3 is TGTGCCAGCAGCCAGCAGGACGGCACCGGGGAGCTGTTTTTT. It encodes CASSQQDGTGELFF. The gene calls are TRBV4-2 and TRBJ2-2, with D uncertain. The CDR3 is 14 residues long. The germline gives CDR1 LGHNA, CDR2 YNFKEQ. The germline V and J ends were trimmed by 3 bases and 4 bases, with 9 bases remaining between them.

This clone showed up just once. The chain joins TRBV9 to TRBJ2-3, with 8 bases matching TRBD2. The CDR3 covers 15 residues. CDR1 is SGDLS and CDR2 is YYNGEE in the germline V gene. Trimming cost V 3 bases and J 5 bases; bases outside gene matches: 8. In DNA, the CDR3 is TGTGCCAGCAGCGGGAGCGGGGGACGAAGAGATACGCAGTATTTT. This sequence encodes CASSGSGGRRDTQYF.

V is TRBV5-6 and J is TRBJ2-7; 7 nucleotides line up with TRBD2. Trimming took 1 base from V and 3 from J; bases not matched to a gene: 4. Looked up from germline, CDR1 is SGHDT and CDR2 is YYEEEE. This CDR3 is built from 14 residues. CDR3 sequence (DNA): TGTGCCAGCAGCTTGAGGACTAGAGGCTACGAGCAGTACTTC. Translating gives CASSLRTRGYEQYF.

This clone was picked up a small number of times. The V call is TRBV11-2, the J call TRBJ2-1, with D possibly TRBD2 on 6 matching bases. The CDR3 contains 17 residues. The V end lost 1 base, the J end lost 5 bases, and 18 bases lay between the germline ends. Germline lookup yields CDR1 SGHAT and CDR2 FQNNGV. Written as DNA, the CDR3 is TGTGCCAGCAGCTTAGGGGGGACTGTATTACTCCACAATGAGCAGTTCTTC. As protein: CASSLGGTVLLHNEQFF.

The CDR3 is CASSLDPGTITNEQFF. The CDR3 DNA sequence: TGTGCCAGCAGCTTAGATCCCGGGACTATAACCAATGAGCAGTTCTTC. The chain has TRBV7-2 and TRBJ2-1; 7 bases are a match to TRBD2. CDR3 length equals 16 residues. The germline V gene encodes CDR1 SGHTA and CDR2 FQGNSA. J gave up 6 bases and V 1 base, and 9 bases lay outside the gene matches.

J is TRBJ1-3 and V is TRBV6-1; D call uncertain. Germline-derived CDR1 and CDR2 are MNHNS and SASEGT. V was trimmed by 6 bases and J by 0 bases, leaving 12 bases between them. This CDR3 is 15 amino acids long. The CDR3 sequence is CASSSSGDSGNTIYF. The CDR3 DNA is TGTGCCAGCAGCTCCTCCGGGGACTCTGGAAACACCATATATTTT.

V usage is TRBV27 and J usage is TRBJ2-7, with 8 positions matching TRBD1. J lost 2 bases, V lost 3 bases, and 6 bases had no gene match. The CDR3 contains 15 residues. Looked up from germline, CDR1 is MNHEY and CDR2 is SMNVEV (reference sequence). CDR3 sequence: CASSLSGTGAYEQYF. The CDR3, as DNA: TGTGCCAGCAGTTTGTCGGGGACAGGTGCCTACGAGCAGTACTTC.

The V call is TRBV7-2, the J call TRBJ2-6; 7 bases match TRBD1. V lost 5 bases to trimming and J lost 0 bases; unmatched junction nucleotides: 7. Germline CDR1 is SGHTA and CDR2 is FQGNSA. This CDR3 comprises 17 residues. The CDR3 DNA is TGTGCCAGCAGCCCCCGAGGGGGCCCCTCTGGGGCCAACGTCCTGACTTTC. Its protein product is CASSPRGGPSGANVLTF. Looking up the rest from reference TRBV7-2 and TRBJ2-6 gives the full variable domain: GAGVSQSPSNKVTEKGKDVELRCDPISGHTALYWYRQSLGQGLEFLIYFQGNSAPDKSGLPSDRFSAERTGGSVSTLTIQRTQQEDSAVYLCASSPRGGPSGANVLTFGAGSRLTVL.